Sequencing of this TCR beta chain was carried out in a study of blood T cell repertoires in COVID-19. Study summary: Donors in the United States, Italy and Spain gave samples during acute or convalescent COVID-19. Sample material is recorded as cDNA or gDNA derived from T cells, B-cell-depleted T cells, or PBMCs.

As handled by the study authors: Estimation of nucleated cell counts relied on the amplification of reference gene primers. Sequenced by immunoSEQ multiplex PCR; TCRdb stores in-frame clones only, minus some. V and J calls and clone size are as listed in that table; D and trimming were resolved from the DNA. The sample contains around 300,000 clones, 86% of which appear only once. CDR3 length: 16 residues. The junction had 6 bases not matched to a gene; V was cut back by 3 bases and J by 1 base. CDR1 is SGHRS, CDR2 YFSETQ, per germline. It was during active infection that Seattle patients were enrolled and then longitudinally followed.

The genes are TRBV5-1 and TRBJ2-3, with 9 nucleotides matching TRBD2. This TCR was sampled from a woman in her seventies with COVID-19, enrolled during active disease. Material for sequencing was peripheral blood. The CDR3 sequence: CASSSRKRGGTDTQYF. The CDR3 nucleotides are TGCGCCAGCAGCTCGAGGAAGCGGGGGGGCACAGATACGCAGTATTTT.